This entry lists 30 T cell receptor beta chains sequenced from one sample in a study of blood T cell repertoires in COVID-19. Only in-frame clones appear in the TCRdb table, and some are missing; sequencing was by immunoSEQ multiplex PCR. The repertoire includes roughly 100,000 clones, 75% to 90% of them detected once, and 5% to 6.5% sits in the top ten. The sequenced material came from peripheral blood. The receptors originated from a woman aged 50 to 65 with COVID-19, enrolled during active disease.

This clone has a single count. The rearrangement links TRBV7-3 to TRBJ2-3; D may be TRBD1 (5 bases). The V gene lost 4 bases and the J gene lost 4 bases, with 9 bases spanning the gap. Germline-derived CDR1 and CDR2 are SGHTA and FQGTGA. This CDR3 is 13 amino acids long. The DNA for the CDR3 is TGTGCCAGCAGCTCCGCAGGGTCAGATACGCAGTATTTT. Encoded protein: CASSSAGSDTQYF.

The J gene is TRBJ2-3, the V gene TRBV19; tentatively, D is TRBD2 (5 bases). Trimming removed 4 bases at V and 10 bases at J, with 18 bases between. Per the germline V gene, CDR1 is LNHDA and CDR2 is SQIVND (reference sequence). This CDR3 region has 14 residues. The CDR3 region has the DNA TGTGCCAGTAGTACAAAGACTATCCTGGTGGCGCAGTATTTT. As protein: CASSTKTILVAQYF. The full variable domain, in which reference TRBV19 and TRBJ2-3 provide the parts outside the CDR3, is DGGITQSPKYLFRKEGQNVTLSCEQNLNHDAMYWYRQDPGQGLRLIYYSQIVNDFQKGDIAEGYSVSREKKESFPLTVTSAQKNPTAFYLCASSTKTILVAQYFGPGTRLTVL.

This clone was seen once. The rearrangement links TRBV9 to TRBJ1-3; weak D call: TRBD1 (5 bases). Trimming shortened V by 3 bases and J by 0 bases, and 13 bases separated the two germline ends. The CDR3 runs to 16 residues. CDR1 and CDR2 from the germline V gene are SGDLS and YYNGEE. This CDR3 is CASSALVGVSGNTIYF. CDR3 nucleotide sequence: TGTGCCAGCAGCGCCCTAGTAGGGGTCTCTGGAAACACCATATATTTT.

The chain couples TRBV7-6 to TRBJ2-2; TRBD2 might be the D (7 bases). V was trimmed by 1 base and J by 2 bases, leaving 11 bases between them. Germline V gene sequence: CDR1 SGHVS, CDR2 FNYEAQ. This CDR3 has 16 residues. CDR3 in amino acids: CASSLGRGANTGELFF. The CDR3 nucleotides are TGTGCCAGCAGCTTAGGTCGGGGGGCTAACACCGGGGAGCTGTTTTTT.

The chain uses TRBV3-1 (or the pseudogene TRBV3-2) and TRBJ2-7, with D perhaps TRBD2 (6 bases). Per germline, CDR1 LGHDT and CDR2 YNNKEL (reference sequence). The CDR3 sequence is 12 residues long. Trimming took off 8 bases at V and 4 bases at J, with 12 bases between the two ends. The DNA for the CDR3 is TGTGCCAGCTCTACGGGGAGGTACGAGCAGTACTTC. This codes for CASSTGRYEQYF.

V and J are TRBV7-6 and TRBJ2-1, with TRBD2 matching over 11 bases. The ends lost 2 bases at V and 3 bases at J; junction bases unmatched: 9. CDR1 and CDR2 (germline): SGHVS, FNYEAQ. CDR3 length: 18 amino acids. CDR3 loop: CASSLSTSGGSHYNEQFF. CDR3 DNA: TGTGCCAGCAGCTTAAGTACTAGCGGGGGTTCCCACTACAATGAGCAGTTCTTC.

This clone has just a few counts. CDR3 protein: CASSLADSNEQFF. The DNA of the CDR3 is TGTGCCAGCAGCTTAGCAGACAGCAATGAGCAGTTCTTC. This chain uses TRBV7-2 with TRBJ2-1; tentatively, D is TRBD1 (5 bases). Trimming shortened V by 0 bases and J by 6 bases, and 6 bases separated the two germline ends. CDR1 is SGHTA and CDR2 is FQGNSA in the germline V gene. The CDR3 contains 13 residues.

This sequence joins TRBV6-2 or TRBV6-3 and TRBJ1-2, with 8 nucleotides matching TRBD1. The CDR3 extends over 17 amino acids. The trim removed 2 bases at V and 0 bases at J, leaving 8 bases unmatched. CDR1 and CDR2 (germline): MNHEY, SVGEGT. The CDR3 loop is CASSYLDRDLTNYGYTF. CDR3 nucleotides: TGTGCCAGCAGTTACCTGGACAGGGATTTAACTAACTATGGCTACACCTTC.

The sample holds one count of this clone. The rearrangement links TRBV7-9 to TRBJ1-4; 8 nucleotides agree with TRBD1. Germline V gene lookup returns CDR1 SEHNR and CDR2 FQNEAQ (reference sequence). The CDR3 loop spans 14 amino acids. Germline trimming cut 5 bases from V and 8 bases from J; bases unmatched to any gene: 7. The CDR3 is CASSSRGREEKLFF. As DNA, the CDR3 is TGTGCCAGCAGCAGCAGGGGGCGGGAGGAAAAACTGTTTTTT.

Points on this clone: This specimen includes other DNA sequences encoding the same CDR3. V and J are TRBV7-9 and TRBJ1-6; D call uncertain. The CDR3 runs to 14 residues. Germline CDR1 SEHNR, CDR2 FQNEAQ (reference sequence). The germline V and J ends were trimmed by 3 bases and 5 bases, with 8 bases remaining between them. Here the CDR3 reads CASSLAQNNSPLHF. The CDR3 coding sequence is TGTGCCAGCAGCTTGGCACAGAATAATTCACCCCTCCACTTT.

The chain combines TRBV5-8 with TRBJ1-1; no definite D call. Germline V gene sequence: CDR1 SGHTS, CDR2 YDEGEE. V gave up 3 bases and J gave up 4 bases, with 25 bases separating them. The CDR3 runs 18 residues. CDR3 region: CASSSRGQAIWSGTEAFF. The CDR3 DNA is TGTGCCAGCAGCTCGCGCGGGCAGGCGATTTGGTCCGGCACTGAAGCTTTCTTT.

The chain uses TRBV3-1 (or the pseudogene TRBV3-2) and TRBJ2-3, with D possibly TRBD1 on 5 matching bases. CDR3 size: 13 residues. The germline CDR1 and CDR2 sequences are LGHDT and YNNKEL (reference sequence). The germline V and J ends were trimmed by 6 bases and 3 bases, with 10 bases remaining between them. The CDR3 loop reads CASSDRGTDTQYF. In nucleotides, the CDR3 is TGTGCCAGCAGTGATAGGGGTACAGATACGCAGTATTTT.

This clone was found once. The chain joins TRBV11-3 to TRBJ1-1; no firm D call. CDR1 and CDR2 from the germline V gene are SGHNT and YENEEA. The germline V and J ends were trimmed by 6 bases and 1 base, with 9 bases remaining between them. CDR3 size: 13 residues. The CDR3 sequence is CASSRTQNTEAFF. Here the CDR3 DNA reads TGTGCCAGCAGTCGTACTCAGAACACTGAAGCTTTCTTT.

The rearrangement uses TRBV30 and TRBJ2-3; 8 nucleotides align to TRBD2. The CDR3 has 15 amino acids. The V segment lost 0 bases and the J segment 1 base; nucleotides outside the gene matches: 3. CDR1 and CDR2 from the germline V gene are GTSNPN and SVGIG (reference sequence). This CDR3 is CAWSVQAGGTDTQYF. The CDR3 DNA follows: TGTGCCTGGAGTGTACAAGCGGGGGGCACAGATACGCAGTATTTT.

The chain links TRBV4-3 to TRBJ2-7; D uncertain. The CDR3 extends over 16 amino acids. Germline-derived CDR1 and CDR2 are LGHNA and YSLEER. The V end was cut by 0 bases, the J end by 1 base, with 13 bases between. DNA of the CDR3: TGCGCCAGCAGCCAAGACTGGCAGGAAAAATCCTACGAGCAGTACTTC. This gives the protein CASSQDWQEKSYEQYF.

This chain uses TRBV19 with TRBJ2-1; 12 bases fit TRBD2. V shed 2 bases and J 3 bases; nucleotides not matched to a gene: 5. There are 17 residues in the CDR3. CDR1 and CDR2 (germline): LNHDA, SQIVND (reference sequence). CDR3 in amino acids: CASSIMASGGVYNEQFF. CDR3 DNA sequence: TGTGCCAGTAGTATAATGGCTAGCGGGGGGGTCTACAATGAGCAGTTCTTC.

This chain's CDR3 is CASSGGGARETQYF. The CDR3 nucleotides read TGTGCCAGCAGTGGCGGGGGGGCCAGGGAGACCCAGTACTTC. The chain links TRBV2 to TRBJ2-5, with 9 bases fitting TRBD2. Trimming removed 4 bases from V and 5 bases from J; junction bases left unmatched: 5. The V gene's germline CDR1 is SNHLY and CDR2 FYNNEI. CDR3 length: 14 residues.

The rearrangement uses TRBV19 and TRBJ2-3; 9 bases agree with TRBD1. Germline loops: CDR1 LNHDA, CDR2 SQIVND (reference sequence). V trimming: 5 bases; J trimming: 3 bases; junction bases outside the gene matches: 6. CDR3 length: 15 residues. CDR3 in amino acids: CASSPRTGATDTQYF. CDR3 bases: TGTGCCAGTAGTCCTCGGACAGGGGCAACAGATACGCAGTATTTT.

The J gene is TRBJ2-6, the V gene TRBV27; no definite D call. V was cut by 6 bases and J by 4 bases, with 13 bases left in between. Germline lookup yields CDR1 MNHEY and CDR2 SMNVEV (reference sequence). CDR3 size: 15 residues. This CDR3 reads CASRSTPQGANVLTF. The CDR3 region has the DNA TGTGCCAGCAGATCGACTCCTCAGGGGGCCAACGTCCTGACTTTC.

The genes are TRBV30 and TRBJ1-4, with D possibly matching TRBD1 (6 bases). In germline, CDR1 is GTSNPN, CDR2 SVGIG (reference sequence). This CDR3 has 15 amino acids. The V gene lost 2 bases and the J gene lost 5 bases, with 15 bases spanning the gap. The CDR3 DNA is TGTGCCTGGAGTCACTGGGGGCAGCGGAATGAAAAACTGTTTTTT. Translated, it gives CAWSHWGQRNEKLFF.

This chain uses TRBV11-1 with TRBJ2-1, with a weak D call TRBD2 (5 bases). This CDR3 is built from 13 residues. Per the germline V gene, CDR1 is SGHAT and CDR2 is FQDESV (reference sequence). V was trimmed by 5 bases and J by 4 bases, leaving 9 bases between them. CDR3 DNA: TGTGCCAGCAGCCAATCGGGGTACAATGAGCAGTTCTTC. Its translation is CASSQSGYNEQFF.

This sequence joins TRBV18 and TRBJ2-7; maybe TRBD2 (5 bases). The V and J ends lost 6 bases and 7 bases respectively, with 13 bases between them. Germline CDR1 reads KGHSH; CDR2 reads LQKENI. This CDR3 is 12 amino acids long. The CDR3 loop reads CASSYEQREQYF. The CDR3 coding sequence is TGTGCCAGCTCTTACGAACAGCGGGAGCAGTACTTC.

This chain connects TRBV2 to TRBJ2-1, with D unresolved. CDR1 and CDR2 from the germline V gene are SNHLY and FYNNEI. There are 13 residues in the CDR3. V lost 5 bases to trimming and J lost 9 bases, with 14 bases between them. CDR3 region: CASSSLRFPEQFF. The CDR3 bases are TGTGCCAGCAGTTCCCTTCGGTTTCCTGAGCAGTTCTTC.

The rearrangement links TRBV30 to TRBJ1-2; 9 bases are a match to TRBD1. V dropped 6 bases and J dropped 5; count of bases not matched to a gene: 10. The CDR3 totals 14 residues. Germline V gene lookup returns CDR1 GTSNPN and CDR2 SVGIG (reference sequence). CDR3 loop: CACQLPDRGYGYTF. Here the CDR3 DNA reads TGTGCCTGTCAACTCCCGGACAGGGGATATGGCTACACCTTC.

The sample holds many counts of this clone. The V gene is TRBV6-1, the J gene TRBJ1-6; TRBD1 is a possible D gene (5 bases). The CDR3 loop spans 13 amino acids. The germline CDR1 and CDR2 sequences are MNHNS and SASEGT. The ends were cut back, 2 bases at V and 9 bases at J, with 8 bases in the middle. CDR3 DNA: TGTGCCAGCAGTGAAACCGGGGGTTCACCCCTCCACTTT. Protein sequence: CASSETGGSPLHF.

This chain links TRBV29-1 with TRBJ2-6; D gene ambiguous. V shed 4 bases and J shed 0 bases, with 4 bases lying between them. This CDR3 is 13 amino acids long. Germline assignment: CDR1 SQVTM and CDR2 ANQGSEA. As DNA, the CDR3 is TGCAGCGTTGCCGGCTCTGGGGCCAACGTCCTGACTTTC. Its protein product is CSVAGSGANVLTF.

The chain links TRBV10-1 to TRBJ2-1, with TRBD1 as a possible D gene (6 bases). The V gene's germline CDR1 is WNHNN and CDR2 SYGVQD (reference sequence). V was cut by 3 bases and J by 0 bases, with 15 bases left in between. The CDR3 loop spans 17 amino acids. The CDR3 nucleotides read TGCGCCAGCAGTGACACCGGGACATCGAGCTCCTACAATGAGCAGTTCTTC. This sequence encodes CASSDTGTSSSYNEQFF.

The J gene is TRBJ1-4, the V gene TRBV7-9, with D possibly matching TRBD1 (6 bases). The V end was cut by 4 bases, the J end by 8 bases, with 11 bases between. Germline CDR1 reads SEHNR; CDR2 reads FQNEAQ (reference sequence). The CDR3 is 13 residues long. Here the CDR3 reads CASSSGGAEKLFF. In DNA, the CDR3 is TGTGCCAGCAGCTCGGGGGGGGCGGAAAAACTGTTTTTT.

This clone was found a few times. J is TRBJ1-5 and V is TRBV6-4; D is possibly TRBD1 (5 bases). The germline V and J ends were trimmed by 3 bases and 6 bases, with 12 bases remaining between them. This CDR3 is built from 14 residues. CDR1 and CDR2 from the germline V gene are MRHNA and SNTAGT. The CDR3 DNA follows: TGTGCCAGCAGTGAGAGCGGGGGAAGTCAGCCCCAGCATTTT. This translates into CASSESGGSQPQHF.

The V and J genes are TRBV7-9 and TRBJ1-1, with D unresolved. The CDR3 has 15 residues. Trimming took 1 base from V and 2 from J, leaving 11 bases between them. CDR1 is SEHNR, CDR2 FQNEAQ, per germline (reference sequence). The chain's CDR3 is CASSLGPDTNTEAFF. The CDR3 DNA is TGTGCCAGCAGCTTAGGTCCAGACACAAACACTGAAGCTTTCTTT.